This T cell receptor (beta chain) was sequenced during a study of T cells after yellow fever vaccination. Overall study findings and caveats: Some clonotypes, a small share, were shared between CD4 and CD8 compartments.

CDR1 and CDR2 (germline): MGHRA, YSYEKL. CDR3 length: 16 residues. J lost 6 bases, V lost 0 bases, and 5 bases had no gene match. One entry per CDR3 protein, called by TCRdb with MiXCR from the 5' RACE reads. The data show 500,000 to 650,000 distinct CDR3 sequences, with about a sixth seen just once and approximately 15% held by the top ten. This clonotype was counted between two and nine times. Antigen unknown. The chain couples TRBV4-1 to TRBJ2-1; 10 bases fit TRBD2. Sequencing used PBMCs, obtained about 5 days after the first yellow fever vaccination. The TCR originated in a man between 18 and 29 years old who received the YFV17D yellow fever vaccine. The DNA for the CDR3 is TGCGCCAGCAGCCAAGATGGAGCGGGGGGGCCCAATGAGCAGTTCTTC. It is translated as CASSQDGAGGPNEQFF.